Shown below are 17 T cell receptor beta chains from a single sample sequenced in a study of CD8 T cells in ankylosing spondylitis. A single record per CDR3 protein comes from TCRdb applying MiXCR to the 5' RACE reads. Among under 250,000 distinct CDR3 sequences, around 32% were seen once, and the ten largest hold around 4.5%. The sample consisted of blood, either unsorted or a sorted T cell fraction (not recorded which). Source of these receptors: a male donor with ankylosing spondylitis or in good health (not recorded which).

This clonotype was seen a few times. This chain connects TRBV7-6 to TRBJ2-7; tentatively, D is TRBD2 (5 bases). The CDR3 loop spans 14 amino acids. V was cut by 5 bases and J by 2 bases, with 13 bases left in between. Germline V gene data show CDR1 as SGHVS and CDR2 as FNYEAQ. The CDR3 is CASSATRGAYEQYF. Here the CDR3 DNA reads TGTGCCAGCAGCGCCACCCGGGGTGCCTACGAGCAGTACTTC.

In nucleotides, the CDR3 is TGTGCCAGCAGAGGGCAAGCCTACGAGCAGTACTTC. Its protein is CASRGQAYEQYF. The chain is built from TRBV27 and TRBJ2-7; no definite D call. The CDR3 totals 12 residues. The germline V and J ends were trimmed by 6 bases and 2 bases, with 8 bases remaining between them. Germline CDR1 is MNHEY and CDR2 is SMNVEV (reference sequence).

The chain employs TRBV7-9 and TRBJ2-1; 7 bases line up with TRBD1. The CDR3 extends over 16 amino acids. Germline V gene sequence: CDR1 SEHNR, CDR2 FQNEAQ (reference sequence). The ends lost 4 bases at V and 1 base at J; junction bases unmatched: 7. CDR3 protein: CASSSGRGLSYNEQFF. CDR3 DNA sequence: TGTGCCAGCAGCTCCGGTAGGGGGCTTTCCTACAATGAGCAGTTCTTC.

DNA of the CDR3: TGCAGTGCGCCGGAACCAGGGAAGTCCTACAATGAGCAGTTCTTC. Protein product: CSAPEPGKSYNEQFF. The chain links TRBV20-1 to TRBJ2-1; possibly TRBD1 for D (5 bases). The CDR3 runs 15 residues. Trimming left V 6 bases short and J 1 base short, with 16 bases between. Germline lookup yields CDR1 DFQATT and CDR2 SNEGSKA (reference sequence).

The chain combines TRBV3-1 with TRBJ2-5; TRBD1 matches at 11 bases. In germline, CDR1 is LGHDT, CDR2 YNNKEL (reference sequence). The V segment lost 4 bases and the J segment 7 bases; nucleotides outside the gene matches: 8. The CDR3 sequence is 15 residues long. The CDR3 spells CASSRDRGVVGTQYF. CDR3 nucleotide sequence: TGTGCCAGCAGCCGGGACAGGGGGGTTGTAGGGACCCAGTACTTC.

The J gene is TRBJ2-5, the V gene TRBV3-1, with D perhaps TRBD1 (7 bases). Germline values: CDR1 LGHDT, CDR2 YNNKEL (reference sequence). Trimming shortened V by 3 bases and J by 5 bases, and 16 bases separated the two germline ends. The CDR3 contains 15 residues. CDR3 in amino acids: CASSQWGRGAETQYF. The CDR3 DNA reads TGTGCCAGCAGCCAGTGGGGCAGGGGGGCTGAGACCCAGTACTTC.

This sequence joins TRBV20-1 and TRBJ2-7, with 9 bases that match TRBD1. CDR1 is DFQATT, CDR2 SNEGSKA, per germline (reference sequence). The CDR3 consists of 15 residues. Unmatched junction bases numbered 10, after V lost 4 bases and J lost 3 bases. The CDR3 DNA is TGCAGTGCTACTTCCGGGACAGGGCTAGTCTACGAGCAGTACTTC. It translates to CSATSGTGLVYEQYF.

CDR3 region: CSAGDGETYEQYF. CDR3 DNA sequence: TGCAGTGCTGGGGACGGGGAGACCTACGAGCAGTACTTC. V gene TRBV20-1 combines with J gene TRBJ2-7; D might be TRBD1 or TRBD2, each matching 5 bases. Germline CDR1 and CDR2: DFQATT and SNEGSKA (reference sequence). The CDR3 is 13 amino acids. Trimming shortened V by 5 bases and J by 2 bases, and 13 bases separated the two germline ends.

V is TRBV6-1 and J is TRBJ2-5, with 7 positions matching TRBD1. The CDR3 is 14 amino acids. Germline V gene lookup returns CDR1 MNHNS and CDR2 SASEGT. V dropped 6 bases and J dropped 1; count of bases not matched to a gene: 5. The CDR3 loop reads CASSQTGFQETQYF. Here the CDR3 DNA reads TGTGCCAGCAGCCAGACAGGGTTCCAAGAGACCCAGTACTTC.

This clonotype was seen more than once but under ten times. V usage is TRBV5-1 and J usage is TRBJ1-1, with D unclear. V lost 0 bases to trimming and J lost 8 bases, with 5 bases between them. The CDR3 loop spans 11 amino acids. Germline V gene sequence: CDR1 SGHRS, CDR2 YFSETQ. The DNA for the CDR3 is TGCGCCAGCAGCTTGGAAGGGGAAGCTTTCTTT. Translating it yields CASSLEGEAFF.

The chain joins TRBV5-6 to TRBJ1-6; D may be TRBD1 (6 bases). Germline loops: CDR1 SGHDT, CDR2 YYEEEE. There are 15 residues in the CDR3. Deletions cut 4 bases from V and 2 bases from J, with 10 bases between. The CDR3 sequence is CASSEGETYNSPLHF. Here the CDR3 DNA reads TGTGCCAGCAGCGAGGGGGAAACCTATAATTCACCCCTCCACTTT.

This clonotype showed up just a few times. V gene TRBV12-3 or TRBV12-4 combines with J gene TRBJ2-4; tentatively, D is TRBD1 (5 bases). Trimming shortened V by 8 bases and J by 9 bases, and 11 bases separated the two germline ends. This CDR3 region has 11 residues. The CDR3 coding sequence is TGTGCCAGCTCAGGGCGATCCATTCAGTACTTC. It translates to CASSGRSIQYF.

This clonotype was found once. The chain joins TRBV28 to TRBJ2-5; a possible D gene is TRBD2 (5 bases). CDR3 length: 15 amino acids. Trimming shortened V by 7 bases and J by 5 bases, and 20 bases separated the two germline ends. Per the germline V gene, CDR1 is MDHEN and CDR2 is SYDVKM. The CDR3 here is CASTLARSPGETQYF. The CDR3 DNA sequence: TGTGCCAGCACCCTAGCCCGAAGTCCGGGGGAGACCCAGTACTTC.

This clonotype was seen a handful of times. The rearrangement joins TRBV20-1 to TRBJ2-1, with 8 bases aligning to TRBD1. Per germline, CDR1 DFQATT and CDR2 SNEGSKA (reference sequence). This CDR3 is 16 amino acids long. Trimming at V came to 3 bases and at J to 7 bases, leaving 14 bases not matched to a gene. In DNA, the CDR3 is TGCAGTGCTAGGCCAGACAGGGGTAGGGCTTGGAATGAGCAGTTCTTC. Protein sequence: CSARPDRGRAWNEQFF.

The chain joins TRBV6-1 to TRBJ1-6; D perhaps matches TRBD1 (5 bases). This CDR3 has 16 amino acids. Trimming removed 2 bases at V and 3 bases at J, with 11 bases between. Germline V gene lookup returns CDR1 MNHNS and CDR2 SASEGT. CDR3 amino acids: CASSEIRGFYNSPLHF. The CDR3 nucleotides read TGTGCCAGCAGTGAAATTAGGGGATTCTATAATTCACCCCTCCACTTT.

The chain is built from TRBV12-3 or TRBV12-4 and TRBJ2-7, with TRBD1 matching 8 bases. The CDR3 loop spans 14 amino acids. J was trimmed by 5 bases and V by 3 bases; bases with no gene match: 6. The CDR3, as DNA: TGTGCCAGCAGTTTGTATGGACAGGGAAACGAGCAGTACTTC. This sequence encodes CASSLYGQGNEQYF.

The rearrangement uses TRBV5-6 and TRBJ2-1; the D gene is possibly TRBD1 (6 bases). From germline, CDR1 is SGHDT and CDR2 YYEEEE. This CDR3 contains 17 residues. The V gene lost 4 bases and the J gene lost 2 bases, with 19 bases spanning the gap. The CDR3 sequence: CASSKQGKLRTYNEQFF. The CDR3 DNA reads TGTGCCAGCAGCAAACAGGGTAAGCTCCGTACCTACAATGAGCAGTTCTTC. Filled out from reference TRBV5-6 and TRBJ2-1, the complete variable domain reads DAGVTQSPTHLIKTRGQQVTLRCSPKSGHDTVSWYQQALGQGPQFIFQYYEEEERQRGNFPDRFSGHQFPNYSSELNVNALLLGDSALYLCASSKQGKLRTYNEQFFGPGTRLTVL.